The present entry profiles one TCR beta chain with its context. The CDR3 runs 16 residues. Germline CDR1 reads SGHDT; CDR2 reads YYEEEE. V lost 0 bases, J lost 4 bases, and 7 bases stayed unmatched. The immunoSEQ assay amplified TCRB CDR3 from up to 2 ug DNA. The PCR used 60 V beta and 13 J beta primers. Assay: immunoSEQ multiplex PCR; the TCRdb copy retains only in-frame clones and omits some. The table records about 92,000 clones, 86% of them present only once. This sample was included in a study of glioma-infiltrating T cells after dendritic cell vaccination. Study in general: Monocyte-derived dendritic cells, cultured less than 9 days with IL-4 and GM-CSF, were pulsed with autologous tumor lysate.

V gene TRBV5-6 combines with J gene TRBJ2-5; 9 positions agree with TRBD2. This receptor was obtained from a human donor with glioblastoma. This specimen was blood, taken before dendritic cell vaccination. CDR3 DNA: TGTGCCAGCAGCTTGGTGGGCGGGGGGGCCCGAGAGACCCAGTACTTC. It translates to CASSLVGGGARETQYF.